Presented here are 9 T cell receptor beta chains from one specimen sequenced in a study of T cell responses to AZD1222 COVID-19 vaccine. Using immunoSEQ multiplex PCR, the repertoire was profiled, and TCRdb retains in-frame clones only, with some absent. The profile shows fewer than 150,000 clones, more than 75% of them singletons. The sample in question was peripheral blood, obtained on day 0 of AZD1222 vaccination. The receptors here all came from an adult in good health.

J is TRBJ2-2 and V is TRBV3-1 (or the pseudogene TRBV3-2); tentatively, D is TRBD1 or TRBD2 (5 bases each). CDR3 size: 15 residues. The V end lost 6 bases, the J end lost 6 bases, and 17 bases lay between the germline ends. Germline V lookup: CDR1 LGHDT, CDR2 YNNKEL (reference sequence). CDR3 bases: TGTGCCAGCAGTGGGGGTAATTCTAGGGCCGGGGAGCTGTTTTTT. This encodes CASSGGNSRAGELFF.

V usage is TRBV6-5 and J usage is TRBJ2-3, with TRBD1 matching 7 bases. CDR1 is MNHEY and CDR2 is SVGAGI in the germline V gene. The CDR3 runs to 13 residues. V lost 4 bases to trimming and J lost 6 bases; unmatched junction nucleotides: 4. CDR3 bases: TGTGCCAGCAGTTCCCAGACAGGGGATACGCAGTATTTT. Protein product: CASSSQTGDTQYF.

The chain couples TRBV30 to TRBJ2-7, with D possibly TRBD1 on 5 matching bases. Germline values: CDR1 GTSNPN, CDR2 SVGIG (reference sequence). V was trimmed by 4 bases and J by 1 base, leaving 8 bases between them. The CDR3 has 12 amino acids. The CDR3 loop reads CAWTGQSYEQYF. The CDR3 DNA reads TGTGCCTGGACAGGACAATCCTACGAGCAGTACTTC. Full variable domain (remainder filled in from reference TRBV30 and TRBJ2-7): SQTIHQWPATLVQPVGSPLSLECTVEGTSNPNLYWYRQAAGRGLQLLFYSVGIGQISSEVPQNLSASRPQDRQFILSSKKLLLSDSGFYLCAWTGQSYEQYFGPGTRLTVT.

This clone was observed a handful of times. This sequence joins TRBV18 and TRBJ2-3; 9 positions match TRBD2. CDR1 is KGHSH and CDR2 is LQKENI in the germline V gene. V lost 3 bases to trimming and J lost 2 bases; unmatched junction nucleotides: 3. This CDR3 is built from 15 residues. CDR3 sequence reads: CASSPLAGATDTQYF. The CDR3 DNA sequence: TGTGCCAGCTCACCTTTAGCGGGAGCCACAGATACGCAGTATTTT.

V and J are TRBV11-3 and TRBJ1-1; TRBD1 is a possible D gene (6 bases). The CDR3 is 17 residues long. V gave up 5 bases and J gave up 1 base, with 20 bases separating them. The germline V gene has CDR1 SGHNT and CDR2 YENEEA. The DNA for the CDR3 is TGTGCCAGCAGCCCCGGGGGCGCAGGGGCGGAGAACACTGAAGCTTTCTTT. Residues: CASSPGGAGAENTEAFF.

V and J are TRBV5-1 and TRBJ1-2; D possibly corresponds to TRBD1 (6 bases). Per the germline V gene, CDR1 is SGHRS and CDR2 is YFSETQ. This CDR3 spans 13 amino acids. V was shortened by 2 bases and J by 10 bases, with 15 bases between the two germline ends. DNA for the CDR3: TGCGCCAGCAGCTTCGGACAGATGGGCAACTACACCTTC. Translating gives CASSFGQMGNYTF.

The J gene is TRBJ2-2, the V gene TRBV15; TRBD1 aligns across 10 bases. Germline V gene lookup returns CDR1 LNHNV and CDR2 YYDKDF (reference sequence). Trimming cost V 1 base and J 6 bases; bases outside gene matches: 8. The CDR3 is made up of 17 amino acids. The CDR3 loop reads CATSRGRDRGRAGELFF. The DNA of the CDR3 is TGTGCCACCAGCAGAGGTCGGGACAGGGGTAGAGCCGGGGAGCTGTTTTTT.

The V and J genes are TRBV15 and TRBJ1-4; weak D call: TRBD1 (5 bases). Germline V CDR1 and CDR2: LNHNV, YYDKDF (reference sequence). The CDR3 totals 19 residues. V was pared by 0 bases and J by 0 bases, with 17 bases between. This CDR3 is CATSRDRNQGVATNEKLFF. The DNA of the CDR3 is TGTGCCACCAGCAGAGATCGCAATCAGGGCGTTGCAACTAATGAAAAACTGTTTTTT.

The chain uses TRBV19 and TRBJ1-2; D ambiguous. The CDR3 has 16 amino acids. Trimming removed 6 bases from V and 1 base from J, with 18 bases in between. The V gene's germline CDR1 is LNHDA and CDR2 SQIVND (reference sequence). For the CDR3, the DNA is TGTGCCAGTAGACACATAGGCGGAGAGTATAACTATGGCTACACCTTC. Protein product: CASRHIGGEYNYGYTF.